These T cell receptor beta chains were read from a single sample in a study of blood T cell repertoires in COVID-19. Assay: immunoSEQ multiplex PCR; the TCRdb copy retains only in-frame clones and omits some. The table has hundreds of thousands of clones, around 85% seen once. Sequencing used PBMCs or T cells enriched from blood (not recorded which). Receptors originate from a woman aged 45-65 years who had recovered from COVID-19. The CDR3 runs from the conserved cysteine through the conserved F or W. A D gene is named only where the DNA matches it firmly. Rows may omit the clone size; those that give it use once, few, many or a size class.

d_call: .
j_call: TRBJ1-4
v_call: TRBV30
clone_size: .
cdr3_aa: CAWSAGGAREKLFF
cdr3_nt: TGTGCCTGGAGCGCCGGGGGGGCAAGAGAAAAACTGTTTTTT

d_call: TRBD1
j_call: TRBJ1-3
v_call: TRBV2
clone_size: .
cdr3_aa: CASSLYRQGRGSGNTIYF
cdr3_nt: TGTGCCAGCAGTCTCTATCGACAGGGGCGAGGTTCTGGAAACACCATATATTTT

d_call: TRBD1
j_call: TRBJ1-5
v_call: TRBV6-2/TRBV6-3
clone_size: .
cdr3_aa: CASSNWDRNNQPQHF
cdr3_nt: TGTGCCAGCAGTAATTGGGACAGGAACAATCAGCCCCAGCATTTT

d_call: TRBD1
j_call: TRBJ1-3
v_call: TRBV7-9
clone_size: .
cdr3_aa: CASSPTGAGNTIYF
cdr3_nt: TGTGCCAGCAGCCCGACAGGGGCCGGAAACACCATATATTTT

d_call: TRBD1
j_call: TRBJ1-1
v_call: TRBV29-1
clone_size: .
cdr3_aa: CSIGQGWTEAFF
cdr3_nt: TGCAGCATTGGACAGGGCTGGACTGAAGCTTTCTTT

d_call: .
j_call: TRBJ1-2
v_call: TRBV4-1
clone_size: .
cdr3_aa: CASSQVGVGAYGYTF
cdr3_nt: TGCGCCAGCAGCCAAGTAGGCGTTGGGGCCTATGGCTACACCTTC

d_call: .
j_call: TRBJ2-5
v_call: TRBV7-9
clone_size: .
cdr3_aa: CASSLPGLGETQYF
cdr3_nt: TGTGCCAGCAGCCTCCCAGGGCTCGGGGAGACCCAGTACTTC

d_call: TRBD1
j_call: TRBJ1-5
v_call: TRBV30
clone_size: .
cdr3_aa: CAWSVGTGDDQPQHF
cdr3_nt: TGTGCCTGGAGTGTAGGGACAGGGGATGATCAGCCCCAGCATTTT

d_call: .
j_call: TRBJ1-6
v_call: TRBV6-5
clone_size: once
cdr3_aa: CASSYEGQGNSPLHF
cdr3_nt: TGTGCCAGCAGTTACGAGGGCCAGGGGAATTCACCCCTCCACTTT

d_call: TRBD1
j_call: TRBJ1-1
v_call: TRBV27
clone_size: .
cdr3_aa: CASRDRVGEAFF
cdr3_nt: TGTGCCAGCCGCGACAGGGTGGGTGAAGCTTTCTTT

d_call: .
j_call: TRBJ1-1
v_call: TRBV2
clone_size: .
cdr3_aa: CASSTQGTTEAFF
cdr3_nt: TGTGCCAGCAGTACACAGGGTACCACTGAAGCTTTCTTT

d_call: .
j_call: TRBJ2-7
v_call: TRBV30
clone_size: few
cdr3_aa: CAWKQPISYEQYF
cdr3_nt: TGTGCCTGGAAACAGCCGATATCCTACGAGCAGTACTTC

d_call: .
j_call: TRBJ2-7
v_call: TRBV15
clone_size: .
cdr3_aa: CATSREAGTPIEQYF
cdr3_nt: TGTGCCACCAGCAGAGAGGCCGGGACTCCCATTGAGCAGTACTTC

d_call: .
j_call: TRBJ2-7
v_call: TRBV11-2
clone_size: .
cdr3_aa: CASSLTEDSAYEQYF
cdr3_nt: TGTGCCAGCAGCTTAACTGAGGACAGCGCCTACGAGCAGTACTTC

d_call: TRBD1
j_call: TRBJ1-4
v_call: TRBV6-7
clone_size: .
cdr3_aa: CASSYRDRGANEKLFF
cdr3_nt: TGTGCCAGCAGTTATCGTGACAGGGGGGCGAATGAAAAACTGTTTTTT

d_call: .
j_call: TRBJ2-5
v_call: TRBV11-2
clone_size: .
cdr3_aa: CASSFTHQETQYF
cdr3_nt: TGTGCCAGCAGCTTTACACACCAAGAGACCCAGTACTTC

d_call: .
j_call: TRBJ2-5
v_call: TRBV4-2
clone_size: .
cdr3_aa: CASSQVQGGEETQYF
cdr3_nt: TGTGCCAGCAGCCAAGTACAGGGAGGGGAAGAGACCCAGTACTTC

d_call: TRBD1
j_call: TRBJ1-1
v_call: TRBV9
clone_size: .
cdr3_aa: CASSHTTGTEAFF
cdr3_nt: TGTGCCAGCAGCCATACGACAGGGACTGAAGCTTTCTTT

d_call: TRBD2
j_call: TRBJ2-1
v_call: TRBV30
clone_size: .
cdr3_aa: CAWRWAGGTNEQFF
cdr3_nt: TGTGCCTGGAGGTGGGCGGGGGGTACCAATGAGCAGTTCTTC

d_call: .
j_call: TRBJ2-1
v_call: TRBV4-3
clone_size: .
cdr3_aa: CASSQESSYNEQFF
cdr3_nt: TGCGCCAGCAGCCAAGAATCATCCTACAATGAGCAGTTCTTC

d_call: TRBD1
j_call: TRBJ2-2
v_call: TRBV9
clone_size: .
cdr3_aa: CASSVGQGARTGELFF
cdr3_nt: TGTGCCAGCAGCGTTGGACAGGGCGCGAGGACCGGGGAGCTGTTTTTT

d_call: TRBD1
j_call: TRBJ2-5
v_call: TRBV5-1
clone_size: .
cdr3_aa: CASSLGQIQETQYF
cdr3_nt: TGCGCCAGCAGCCTGGGACAGATCCAAGAGACCCAGTACTTC